This T cell receptor (beta chain) was observed in a study of early T cells in non-severe SARS-CoV-2 infection. Across the whole study: Chains from this unsorted whole-blood bulk RNA could not be paired.

This clonotype was detected many times. V lost 6 bases and J lost 5, with 20 bases in between. Germline CDR1 reads SGHNT; CDR2 reads YYREEE (reference sequence). The CDR3 consists of 16 residues. Individual cDNA molecules were tagged with unique molecular identifiers, the study reported. TCRdb independently ran MiXCR on the 5' RACE reads; one entry per CDR3 protein. The repertoire holds tens of thousands of distinct CDR3 sequences, 11% to 15% seen once, with roughly 3.1% in the top ten. This sequence originates from an adult who was a healthcare worker with PCR-confirmed SARS-CoV-2 infection or an uninfected control (not recorded which). Sequencing was carried out using whole blood. The chain carries TRBV5-4 and TRBJ2-2; D may be TRBD2 (6 bases). The CDR3 sequence: CASTTGPGSGTGELFF. The DNA for the CDR3 is TGTGCCAGCACCACTGGGCCGGGTAGCGGTACCGGGGAGCTGTTTTTT.